This T cell receptor (beta chain) comes out of a study of cytomegalovirus exposure and HLA in healthy donors. About the research overall: A data release that came early held approximately 92 million unique TCRs from HLA-typed donors.

The germline V gene encodes CDR1 MNHEY and CDR2 SVGAGI. Trimming cost V 6 bases and J 2 bases; bases outside gene matches: 6. The length of the CDR3 is 14 residues. Primers included in the PCR were 60 Vbeta and 13 Jbeta primers. Clones were read by immunoSEQ multiplex PCR, and TCRdb kept only the in-frame ones, dropping some. Found here are about 67,000 clones, roughly 75% of them singletons; the top ten hold 7.8%. Sequenced material: PBMCs. The source is a man in his 60s in good health and CMV-seropositive. The chain has TRBV6-5 and TRBJ1-1, with 7 bases fitting TRBD1. CDR3 residues: CASRRQGYNTEAFF. CDR3 DNA: TGTGCCAGCAGGAGACAGGGTTACAACACTGAAGCTTTCTTT.